These 4 T cell receptor beta chains were sequenced from one sample in a study of cytomegalovirus exposure and HLA in healthy donors. PCR employed 60 Vbeta and 13 Jbeta primers. Sequenced by immunoSEQ multiplex PCR; TCRdb stores in-frame clones only, minus some. The data show hundreds of thousands of clones, with 70% to 85% seen just once and 0.22% held by the top ten. The sequencing input was PBMCs. The receptors derive from a girl aged 2 to 9 in good health and CMV-seronegative.

This chain links TRBV15 with TRBJ1-1; D possibly corresponds to TRBD1 (6 bases). The germline V gene has CDR1 LNHNV and CDR2 YYDKDF (reference sequence). Trimming removed 1 base from V and 4 bases from J, with 13 bases in between. This CDR3 region has 15 residues. This CDR3 is CATSRGRYRATEAFF. In DNA, the CDR3 is TGTGCCACCAGCAGAGGGAGGTACAGGGCCACTGAAGCTTTCTTT.

This clone showed up just a few times. This CDR3 is CASSANSGSGNTIYF. In DNA, the CDR3 is TGTGCCAGCAGCGCTAATTCAGGGTCTGGAAACACCATATATTTT. The J gene is TRBJ1-3, the V gene TRBV9; TRBD1 might be the D (5 bases). Germline V gene lookup returns CDR1 SGDLS and CDR2 YYNGEE. V was cut by 3 bases and J by 1 base, with 11 bases left in between. This CDR3 comprises 15 residues. The full variable domain, in which reference TRBV9 and TRBJ1-3 provide the parts outside the CDR3, is DSGVTQTPKHLITATGQRVTLRCSPRSGDLSVYWYQQSLDQGLQFLIQYYNGEERAKGNILERFSAQQFPDLHSELNLSSLELGDSALYFCASSANSGSGNTIYFGEGSWLTVV.

V usage is TRBV19 and J usage is TRBJ2-7; 9 bases agree with TRBD1. Germline CDR1 and CDR2: LNHDA and SQIVND (reference sequence). Trimming cost V 10 bases and J 2 bases; bases outside gene matches: 12. This CDR3 region has 15 residues. The CDR3 here is CATTFGTGTPYEQYF. As DNA, the CDR3 is TGTGCCACTACCTTCGGGACAGGGACCCCCTACGAGCAGTACTTC.

V is TRBV10-3 and J is TRBJ2-3; D perhaps matches TRBD2 (6 bases). Germline CDR1 ENHRY, CDR2 SYGVKD. CDR3 length: 14 amino acids. Trimming took off 2 bases at V and 1 base at J, with 7 bases between the two ends. CDR3 nucleotide sequence: TGTGCCATCAGTGAGGGAGGGGGCACAGATACGCAGTATTTT. It encodes CAISEGGGTDTQYF.